The 4 T cell receptor beta chains presented below share a single source sample, sequenced in a study of cytomegalovirus exposure and HLA in healthy donors. Amplification used 60 Vbeta primers and 13 Jbeta primers. Only in-frame clones appear in the TCRdb table, and some are missing; sequencing was by immunoSEQ multiplex PCR. The data hold over 150,000 clones, with approximately 75% observed a single time. The sequenced sample was PBMCs. The receptors here all came from a man aged 18-30 years in good health and CMV-seronegative.

The rearrangement links TRBV5-1 to TRBJ1-1; 9 positions match TRBD1. The CDR3 contains 15 residues. Unmatched junction bases numbered 4, after V lost 1 base and J lost 3 bases. Germline V gives CDR1 SGHRS, CDR2 YFSETQ. CDR3 bases: TGCGCCAGCAGCTTGAGACAGGGGGAAGACACTGAAGCTTTCTTT. Protein sequence: CASSLRQGEDTEAFF.

The V gene is TRBV5-1, the J gene TRBJ2-7; 7 bases fit TRBD1. J gave up 0 bases and V 1 base, and 7 bases lay outside the gene matches. The CDR3 loop spans 16 amino acids. Germline values: CDR1 SGHRS, CDR2 YFSETQ. Here the CDR3 DNA reads TGCGCCAGCAGCTTGACCTCCGGGACAGCCTCCTACGAGCAGTACTTC. This translates into CASSLTSGTASYEQYF.

The chain carries TRBV27 and TRBJ2-6; D uncertain. Germline CDR1 MNHEY, CDR2 SMNVEV (reference sequence). V lost 2 bases to trimming and J lost 2 bases, with 7 bases between them. The length of the CDR3 is 15 residues. CDR3 bases: TGTGCCAGCAGTTTAGAGTTAGCTGGGGCCAACGTCCTGACTTTC. Translation gives CASSLELAGANVLTF.

This clone was counted a few times. The chain links TRBV27 to TRBJ2-3, with D perhaps matching TRBD2 (6 bases). Trimming removed 5 bases at V and 0 bases at J, with 9 bases between. Germline V gives CDR1 MNHEY, CDR2 SMNVEV (reference sequence). The CDR3 has 14 amino acids. The CDR3 region is CASSPGTSTDTQYF. Written as DNA, the CDR3 is TGTGCCAGCAGTCCTGGGACTAGCACAGATACGCAGTATTTT.